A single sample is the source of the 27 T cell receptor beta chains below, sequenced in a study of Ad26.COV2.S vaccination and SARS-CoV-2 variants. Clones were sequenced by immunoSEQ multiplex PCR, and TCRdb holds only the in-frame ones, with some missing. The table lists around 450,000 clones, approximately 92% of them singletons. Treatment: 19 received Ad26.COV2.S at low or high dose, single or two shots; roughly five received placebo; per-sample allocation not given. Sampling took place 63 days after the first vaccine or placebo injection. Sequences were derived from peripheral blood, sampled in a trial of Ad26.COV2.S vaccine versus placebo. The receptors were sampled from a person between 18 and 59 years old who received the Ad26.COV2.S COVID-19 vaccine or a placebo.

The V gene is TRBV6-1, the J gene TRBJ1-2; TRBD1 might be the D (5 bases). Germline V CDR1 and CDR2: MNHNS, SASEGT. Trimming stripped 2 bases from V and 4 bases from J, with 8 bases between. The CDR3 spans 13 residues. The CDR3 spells CASSERGTYGYTF. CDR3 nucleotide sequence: TGTGCCAGCAGTGAAAGGGGCACCTATGGCTACACCTTC.

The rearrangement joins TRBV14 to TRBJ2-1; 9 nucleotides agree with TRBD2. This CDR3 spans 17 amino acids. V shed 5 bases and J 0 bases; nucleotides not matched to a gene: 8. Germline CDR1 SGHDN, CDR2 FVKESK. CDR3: CASSRGTSRSSYNEQFF. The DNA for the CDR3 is TGTGCCAGCAGCAGGGGGACTAGCCGGAGCTCCTACAATGAGCAGTTCTTC.

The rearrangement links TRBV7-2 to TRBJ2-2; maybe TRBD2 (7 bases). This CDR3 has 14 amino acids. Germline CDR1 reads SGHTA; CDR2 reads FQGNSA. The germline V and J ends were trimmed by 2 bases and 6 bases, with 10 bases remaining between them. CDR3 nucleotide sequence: TGTGCCAGCAGCTTACAGGGGAGGGCCGGGGAGCTGTTTTTT. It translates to CASSLQGRAGELFF.

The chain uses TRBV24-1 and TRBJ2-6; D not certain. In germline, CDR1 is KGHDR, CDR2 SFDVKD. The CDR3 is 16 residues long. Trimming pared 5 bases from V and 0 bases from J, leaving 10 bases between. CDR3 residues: CATSAPGDSGANVLTF. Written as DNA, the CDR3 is TGTGCCACCAGTGCCCCCGGTGACTCTGGGGCCAACGTCCTGACTTTC.

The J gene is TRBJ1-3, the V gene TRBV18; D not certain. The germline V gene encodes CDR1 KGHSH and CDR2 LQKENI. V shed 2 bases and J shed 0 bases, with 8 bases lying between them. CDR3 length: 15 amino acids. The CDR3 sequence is CASSPRLSSGNTIYF. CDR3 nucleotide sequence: TGTGCCAGCTCACCAAGGTTGAGCTCTGGAAACACCATATATTTT.

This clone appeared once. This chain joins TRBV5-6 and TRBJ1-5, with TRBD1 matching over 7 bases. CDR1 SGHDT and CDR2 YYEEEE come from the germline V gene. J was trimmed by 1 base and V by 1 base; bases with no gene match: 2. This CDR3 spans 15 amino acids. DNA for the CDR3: TGTGCCAGCAGCTTGACAGGGGCGAGCAATCAGCCCCAGCATTTT. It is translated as CASSLTGASNQPQHF.

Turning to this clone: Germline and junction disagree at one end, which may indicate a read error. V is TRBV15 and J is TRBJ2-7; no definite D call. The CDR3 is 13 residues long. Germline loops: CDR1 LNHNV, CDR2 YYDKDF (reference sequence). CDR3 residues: CATGRFASYEQYF. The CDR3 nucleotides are TGTGCCACCGGCAGGTTCGCCTCCTACGAGCAGTACTTC.

CDR3 sequence: CASSAPLGNTIYF. In nucleotides, the CDR3 is TGTGCCAGCAGCGCCCCCCTTGGAAACACCATATATTTT. The V call is TRBV9, the J call TRBJ1-3; D not resolved. Germline CDR1 is SGDLS and CDR2 is YYNGEE. This CDR3 has 13 residues. The V end lost 3 bases, the J end lost 3 bases, and 7 bases lay between the germline ends.

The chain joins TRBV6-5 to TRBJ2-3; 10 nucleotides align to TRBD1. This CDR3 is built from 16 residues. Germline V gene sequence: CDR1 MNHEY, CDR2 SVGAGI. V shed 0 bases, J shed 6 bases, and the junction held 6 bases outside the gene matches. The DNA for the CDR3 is TGTGCCAGCAGTTACTCCGTGACAGGGGGCTCGGATACGCAGTATTTT. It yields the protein CASSYSVTGGSDTQYF.

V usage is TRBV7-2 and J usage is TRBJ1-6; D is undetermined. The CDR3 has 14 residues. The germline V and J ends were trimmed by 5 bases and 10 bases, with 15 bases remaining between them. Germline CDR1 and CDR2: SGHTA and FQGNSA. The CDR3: CASSLGGLGSPLHF. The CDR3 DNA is TGTGCCAGCAGCCTGGGAGGGTTAGGGTCACCCCTCCACTTT.

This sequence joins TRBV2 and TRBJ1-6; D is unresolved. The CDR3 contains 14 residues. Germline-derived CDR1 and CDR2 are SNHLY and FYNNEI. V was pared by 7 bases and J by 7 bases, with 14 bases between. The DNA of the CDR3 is TGTGCCAGCACCTTAAGGATAGGGAATTCACCCCTCCACTTT. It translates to CASTLRIGNSPLHF.

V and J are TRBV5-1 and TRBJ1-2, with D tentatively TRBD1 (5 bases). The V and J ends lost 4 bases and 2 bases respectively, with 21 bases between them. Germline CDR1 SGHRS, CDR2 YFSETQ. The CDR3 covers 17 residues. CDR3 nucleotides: TGCGCCAGCAGCCCGGACCCCCGACTCAGGGCGAACTATGGCTACACCTTC. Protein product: CASSPDPRLRANYGYTF.

CDR3 protein: CASSEVPRGEGSQHF. CDR3 DNA sequence: TGTGCCAGCAGTGAAGTCCCCCGCGGAGAAGGTTCCCAGCATTTT. The chain employs TRBV2 and TRBJ1-5, with no clear D. CDR3 length: 15 amino acids. The ends were cut back, 1 base at V and 11 bases at J, with 18 bases in the middle. CDR1 SNHLY and CDR2 FYNNEI come from the germline V gene.

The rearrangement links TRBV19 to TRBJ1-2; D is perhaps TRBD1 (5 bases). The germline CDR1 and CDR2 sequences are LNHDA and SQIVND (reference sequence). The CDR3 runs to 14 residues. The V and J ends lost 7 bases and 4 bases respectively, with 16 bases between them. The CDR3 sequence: CASNKPQGGYGYTF. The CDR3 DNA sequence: TGTGCCAGTAACAAACCTCAGGGTGGCTATGGCTACACCTTC.

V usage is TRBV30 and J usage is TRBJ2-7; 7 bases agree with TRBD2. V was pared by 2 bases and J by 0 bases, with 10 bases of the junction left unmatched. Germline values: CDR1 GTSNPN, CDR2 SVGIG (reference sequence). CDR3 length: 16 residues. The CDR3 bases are TGTGCCTGGAGTCCCGGGGGGTTCCAACCCTCCTACGAGCAGTACTTC. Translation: CAWSPGGFQPSYEQYF.

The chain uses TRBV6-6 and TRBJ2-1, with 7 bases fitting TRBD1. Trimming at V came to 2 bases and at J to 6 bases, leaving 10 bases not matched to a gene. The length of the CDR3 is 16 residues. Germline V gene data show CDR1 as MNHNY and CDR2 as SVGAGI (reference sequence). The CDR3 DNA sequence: TGTGCCAGCAGTTACCCCGACAGGGTAGTTGGCAATGAGCAGTTCTTC. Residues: CASSYPDRVVGNEQFF.

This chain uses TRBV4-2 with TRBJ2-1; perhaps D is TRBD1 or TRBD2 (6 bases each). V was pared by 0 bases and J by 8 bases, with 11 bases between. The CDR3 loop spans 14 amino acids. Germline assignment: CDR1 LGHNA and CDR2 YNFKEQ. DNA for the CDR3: TGTGCCAGCAGCCAAGAGTGGGGGGCCGATGAGCAGTTCTTC. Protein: CASSQEWGADEQFF.

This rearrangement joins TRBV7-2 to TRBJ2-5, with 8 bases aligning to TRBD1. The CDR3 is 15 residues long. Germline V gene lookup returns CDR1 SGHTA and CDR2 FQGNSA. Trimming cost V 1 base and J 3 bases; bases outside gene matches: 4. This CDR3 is CASSLVTGGKETQYF. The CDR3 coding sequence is TGTGCCAGCAGCTTAGTAACAGGGGGTAAAGAGACCCAGTACTTC.

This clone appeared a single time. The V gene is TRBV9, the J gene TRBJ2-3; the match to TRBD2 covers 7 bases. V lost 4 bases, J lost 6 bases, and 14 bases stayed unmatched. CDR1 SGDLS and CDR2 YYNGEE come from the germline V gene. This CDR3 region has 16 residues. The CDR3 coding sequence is TGTGCCAGCAGCCCCCCCGGGACTATGGTAGCTGATACGCAGTATTTT. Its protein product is CASSPPGTMVADTQYF.

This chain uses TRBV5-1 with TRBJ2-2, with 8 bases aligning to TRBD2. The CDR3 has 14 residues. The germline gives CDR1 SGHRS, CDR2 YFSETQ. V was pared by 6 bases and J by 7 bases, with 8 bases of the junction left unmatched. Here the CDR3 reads CASTSGGADGELFF. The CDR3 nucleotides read TGCGCCAGCACCTCGGGAGGGGCGGACGGGGAGCTGTTTTTT.

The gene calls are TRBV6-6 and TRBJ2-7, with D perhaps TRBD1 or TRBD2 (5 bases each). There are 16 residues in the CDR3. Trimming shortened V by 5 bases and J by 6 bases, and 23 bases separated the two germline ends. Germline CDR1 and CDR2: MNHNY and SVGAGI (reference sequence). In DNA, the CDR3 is TGTGCCAGCAGTCCTCGAACCGGGACCGGGAACATCGAGCAGTACTTC. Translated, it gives CASSPRTGTGNIEQYF.

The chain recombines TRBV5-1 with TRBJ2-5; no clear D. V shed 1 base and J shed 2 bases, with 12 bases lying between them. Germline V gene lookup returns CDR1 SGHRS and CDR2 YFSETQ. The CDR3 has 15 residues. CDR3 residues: CASSLLTLYQETQYF. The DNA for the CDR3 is TGCGCCAGCAGCTTGCTGACGTTATATCAAGAGACCCAGTACTTC.

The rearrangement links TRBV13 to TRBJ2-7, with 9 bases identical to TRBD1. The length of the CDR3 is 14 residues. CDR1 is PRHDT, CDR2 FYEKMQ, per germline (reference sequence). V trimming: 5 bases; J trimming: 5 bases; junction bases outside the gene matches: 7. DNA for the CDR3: TGTGCCAGCAGCCCGGCTGACAGGGGGGACGAGCAGTACTTC. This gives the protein CASSPADRGDEQYF.

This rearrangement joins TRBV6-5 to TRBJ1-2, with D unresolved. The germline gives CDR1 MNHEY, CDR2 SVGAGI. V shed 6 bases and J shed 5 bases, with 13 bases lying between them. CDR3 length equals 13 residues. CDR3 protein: CASRTGLRYGYTF. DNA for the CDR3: TGTGCCAGCAGAACGGGGTTACGGTATGGCTACACCTTC.

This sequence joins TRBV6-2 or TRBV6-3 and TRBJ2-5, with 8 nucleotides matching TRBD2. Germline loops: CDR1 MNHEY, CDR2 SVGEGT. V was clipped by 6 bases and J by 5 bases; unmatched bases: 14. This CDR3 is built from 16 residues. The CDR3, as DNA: TGTGCCAGCAGCCTCGGGGCAAGCGGGAGCTGGGAGACCCAGTACTTC. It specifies CASSLGASGSWETQYF.

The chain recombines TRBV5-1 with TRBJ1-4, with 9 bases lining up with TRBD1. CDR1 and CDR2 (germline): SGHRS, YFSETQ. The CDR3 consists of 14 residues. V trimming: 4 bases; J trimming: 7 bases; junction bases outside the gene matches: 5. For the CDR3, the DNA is TGCGCCAGCAGCGGACAGGGGATCGGTGAAAAACTGTTTTTT. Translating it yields CASSGQGIGEKLFF.

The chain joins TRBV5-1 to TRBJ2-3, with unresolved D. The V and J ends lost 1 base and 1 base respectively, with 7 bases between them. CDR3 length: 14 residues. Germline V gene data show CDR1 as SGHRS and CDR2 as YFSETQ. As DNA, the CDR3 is TGCGCCAGCAGCTTGATTTCGGGCACAGATACGCAGTATTTT. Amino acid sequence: CASSLISGTDTQYF.